The clone carrying this T cell receptor delta chain occurred a few times. The TCRdb record carries a much larger clone's protein, which differs from this DNA's translation at residue 12; a read error is the likely cause, and the protein listed here is the DNA translation. Bulk repertoires came from Vgamma9/Vdelta2+ or Vdelta2-negative gammadelta T cells flow-sorted from PBMC. TCRdb re-identified clones in the multiplex PCR reads via CATT. The profile shows around 46,000 delta-chain clones, approximately 1.5% of them singletons. Germline CDR1 is TSWWSYY and CDR2 is QGS. Trimming removed 5 bases from V and 6 bases from J; junction bases left unmatched: 10. The CDR3 totals 16 residues. These data belong to a study of γδ T cells in repeated Plasmodium falciparum infection.

Sequencing was carried out using gamma-delta T cells from blood. The chain carries TRDV1 and TRDJ1; 12 positions match TRDD3. The J gene, absent from TCRdb, was called here by matching the DNA to germline. The source of this sequence is a pool of human donors (malaria-infected and uninfected, not separated). CDR3 DNA: TGTGCTCTTGGGAATAACTGGGGGATACACGTCAATAAACTCATCTTT. Translation gives CALGNNWGIHVNKLIF.